This TCR beta chain was captured by sequencing in a study of STAT5B mutations in CD4+ large granular lymphocyte leukemia. CDR1 is KGHSH and CDR2 is LQKENI in the germline V gene. Trimming stripped 3 bases from V and 2 bases from J, with 13 bases between. The CDR3 contains 15 residues. Sequencing was performed with immunoSEQ multiplex PCR; in TCRdb, only in-frame clones are kept and a portion is missing. The sample yields approximately 28,000 clones, approximately 91% seen once. A remark on this clone: Its antigen is currently unknown.

Buffy coats from healthy blood donors served as controls. Study findings and constraints: 8/27 top patient clones versus 2/35 control clones were TRBV06-family. The CD4+ versus CD8+ T-LGLL clonality difference may reflect limited sample size. Main leukemic clonotypes were patient-specific, but around 25% appeared at low frequency elsewhere.

The sequence derives from a human donor in good health. J is TRBJ2-5 and V is TRBV18; D not certain. What was sequenced was CD4+ T cells from blood buffy coats. The CDR3 nucleotides read TGTGCCAGCTCACCCCGGACGGGCGTTCAAGAGACCCAGTACTTC. Translating gives CASSPRTGVQETQYF. Complete variable domain (other parts from reference TRBV18 and TRBJ2-5): NAGVMQNPRHLVRRRGQEARLRCSPMKGHSHVYWYRQLPEEGLKFMVYLQKENIIDESGMPKERFSAEFPKEGPSILRIQQVVRGDSAAYFCASSPRTGVQETQYFGPGTRLLVL.